The sequence of this T cell receptor beta chain was determined in a study of CD8+ T cells in alopecia areata. CDR1 is MNHEY, CDR2 SVGAGI, per germline. J was trimmed by 6 bases and V by 5 bases; bases with no gene match: 2. The CDR3 runs 12 residues. Broader study findings: With patients, TCR sharing proved less clear than in mice, a difference possibly related to HLA. An increase in clonality over normal scalp was evident in lesional scalp, especially alopecia totalis/universalis.

On this clone: Its antigen is undetermined.

RNA extraction and reverse transcription yielded cDNA as sequencing template. Clones were sequenced by immunoSEQ multiplex PCR, and TCRdb holds only the in-frame ones, with some missing. The repertoire holds 110,000 or so clones, with roughly 69% as singletons. This clonotype was sampled from a human donor in good health. Sequences were obtained from CD4+ T cells sorted from blood. The genes are TRBV6-5 and TRBJ1-2; 8 bases are a match to TRBD1. CDR3: CASSRQGNGYTF. DNA for the CDR3: TGTGCCAGCAGTCGACAGGGGAATGGCTACACCTTC.